The entry below gives a single TCR beta chain sequence along with its context. This entry comes from a study of tumor-infiltrating lymphocytes in oesophageal squamous cell carcinoma. MiXCR was run by TCRdb on the PCR reads, yielding one entry per CDR3 protein. The sample shows more than 9,500 distinct CDR3 sequences, around 54% of them seen only once. The CDR3 runs to 17 residues. Trimming cost V 6 bases and J 4 bases; bases outside gene matches: 14. Germline V gene lookup returns CDR1 SGHTA and CDR2 FQGNSA. The sequence was obtained from a female donor with esophageal squamous cell carcinoma. The V gene is TRBV7-2, the J gene TRBJ2-2; TRBD2 aligns across 7 bases. Sequencing was carried out using esophageal tumor tissue. The CDR3, as DNA: TGTGCCAGCAGGCCAAATCTAGCGGAGCATGGCACCGGGGAGCTGTTTTTT. Protein sequence: CASRPNLAEHGTGELFF. Supplemented by reference TRBV7-2 and TRBJ2-2, the full variable domain reads GAGVSQSPSNKVTEKGKDVELRCDPISGHTALYWYRQSLGQGLEFLIYFQGNSAPDKSGLPSDRFSAERTGGSVSTLTIQRTQQEDSAVYLCASRPNLAEHGTGELFFGEGSRLTVL.